Listed below are T cell receptor beta chains from one sample, sequenced in a study of blood T cell repertoires in COVID-19. Clones were sequenced by immunoSEQ multiplex PCR, and TCRdb holds only the in-frame ones, with some missing. The sample lists roughly 41,000 clones, 85% to 90% occurring once. Sequencing was done on a sample of peripheral blood. The receptor source for this set is a human donor in a cohort sampled during active COVID-19. CDR3s include the opening cysteine and the closing phenylalanine or tryptophan. D genes are given only for firm matches. Clone size is stated in some rows and not others, as once, few, many or a class when expanded.

cdr3_nt: TGTGCCAGCGCGGCAGGGTCCTACGAGCAGTACTTC
cdr3_aa: CASAAGSYEQYF
j_call: TRBJ2-7
d_call: NA
clone_size: NA
v_call: TRBV28

cdr3_nt: TGTGCCAGCAGCTGGACAGGGGGCATGTTTACTGAAGCTTTCTTT
cdr3_aa: CASSWTGGMFTEAFF
j_call: TRBJ1-1
d_call: TRBD1
clone_size: few
v_call: TRBV7-9

cdr3_nt: TGTGCCAGCAGCTTGTCAGACCCCCGGGACAGGGATAGTACGCAGTATTTT
cdr3_aa: CASSLSDPRDRDSTQYF
j_call: TRBJ2-3
d_call: TRBD1
clone_size: NA
v_call: TRBV5-6

cdr3_nt: TGTGCCAGCAGCTTGGTGGCCCTGGCGGACTATGGCTACACCTTC
cdr3_aa: CASSLVALADYGYTF
j_call: TRBJ1-2
d_call: NA
clone_size: NA
v_call: TRBV5-5

cdr3_nt: TGTGCCAGCAGCATGGACAGGGGCTCCATCTATGGCTACACCTTC
cdr3_aa: CASSMDRGSIYGYTF
j_call: TRBJ1-2
d_call: TRBD1
clone_size: NA
v_call: TRBV6-5

cdr3_nt: TGTGCCAGTAGTATCCGACTAGCGGGAGGGAGTCTCACAGATACGCAGTATTTT
cdr3_aa: CASSIRLAGGSLTDTQYF
j_call: TRBJ2-3
d_call: TRBD2
clone_size: NA
v_call: TRBV19

cdr3_nt: TGTGCCAGTAGTCGCGCGGAGGTAGATACGCAGTATTTT
cdr3_aa: CASSRAEVDTQYF
j_call: TRBJ2-3
d_call: NA
clone_size: NA
v_call: TRBV19

cdr3_nt: TGTGCCAGCAGCTTAACGGAGGACAATGAGCAGTTCTTC
cdr3_aa: CASSLTEDNEQFF
j_call: TRBJ2-1
d_call: NA
clone_size: NA
v_call: TRBV7-3

cdr3_nt: TGTGCCACCAGCAAGATAGGAGGAGGGAACTATGGCTACACCTTC
cdr3_aa: CATSKIGGGNYGYTF
j_call: TRBJ1-2
d_call: NA
clone_size: NA
v_call: TRBV15

cdr3_nt: TGTGCCAGCAGGCCGGGACTAGCGGGCGAAGATACGCAGTATTTT
cdr3_aa: CASRPGLAGEDTQYF
j_call: TRBJ2-3
d_call: TRBD2
clone_size: NA
v_call: TRBV3-1/TRBV3-2

cdr3_nt: TGTGCCAGCAGCTCGACAGGGGGCGAGGATGAGCAGTTCTTC
cdr3_aa: CASSSTGGEDEQFF
j_call: TRBJ2-1
d_call: TRBD1
clone_size: NA
v_call: TRBV7-3

cdr3_nt: TGTGCCAGCAGCGTAGAAAGGCTAGCGGGAAACGACGAGCAGTACTTC
cdr3_aa: CASSVERLAGNDEQYF
j_call: TRBJ2-7
d_call: TRBD2
clone_size: NA
v_call: TRBV9

cdr3_nt: TGTGCCAGCAGTCTCCACGGGACTAGCGGGAAAGAGACCCAGTACTTC
cdr3_aa: CASSLHGTSGKETQYF
j_call: TRBJ2-5
d_call: TRBD2
clone_size: NA
v_call: TRBV28

cdr3_nt: TGCGCCGGGGAACAGCGGGAGGGTCCCCACGATACGCAGTATTTT
cdr3_aa: CAGEQREGPHDTQYF
j_call: TRBJ2-3
d_call: TRBD2
clone_size: NA
v_call: TRBV5-1

cdr3_nt: TGTGCCAGCAGCTTAGCGGGCAGAAGCACAGATACGCAGTATTTT
cdr3_aa: CASSLAGRSTDTQYF
j_call: TRBJ2-3
d_call: NA
clone_size: NA
v_call: TRBV7-9

cdr3_nt: TGTGCCAGCAGCCGGGGGATTAGCGGGACGGACAATGAGCAGTTCTTC
cdr3_aa: CASSRGISGTDNEQFF
j_call: TRBJ2-1
d_call: TRBD2
clone_size: NA
v_call: TRBV5-6

cdr3_nt: TGTGCCACCGCGGGACAGCCTTTCAATGAGCAGTTCTTC
cdr3_aa: CATAGQPFNEQFF
j_call: TRBJ2-1
d_call: NA
clone_size: NA
v_call: TRBV24-1

cdr3_nt: TGTGCCAGCAGCCCGGGGACAGGGGGCTACGAGCAGTACTTC
cdr3_aa: CASSPGTGGYEQYF
j_call: TRBJ2-7
d_call: TRBD1
clone_size: NA
v_call: TRBV3-1/TRBV3-2

cdr3_nt: TGTGCCAGCAGTGAACCGGGACAGGGAGACTATGGCTACACCTTC
cdr3_aa: CASSEPGQGDYGYTF
j_call: TRBJ1-2
d_call: TRBD1
clone_size: NA
v_call: TRBV2

cdr3_nt: TGTGCCAGCAGTTTAGGCACGAACACTGAAGCTTTCTTT
cdr3_aa: CASSLGTNTEAFF
j_call: TRBJ1-1
d_call: NA
clone_size: NA
v_call: TRBV28

cdr3_nt: TGTGCCAGCAGCTCCTCAGCCCGAGACAGGGCAGTCTACCGTGGCTACACCTTC
cdr3_aa: CASSSSARDRAVYRGYTF
j_call: TRBJ1-2
d_call: TRBD1
clone_size: NA
v_call: TRBV7-6

cdr3_nt: TGTGCCAGCAGCTTAGGCCAGGGGGTCGTCATGAATCTCTACGAGCAGTACTTC
cdr3_aa: CASSLGQGVVMNLYEQYF
j_call: TRBJ2-7
d_call: TRBD1
clone_size: once
v_call: TRBV7-9

cdr3_nt: TGTGCCAGCAGCGCCCATCCCGGGGAGACCCAGTACTTC
cdr3_aa: CASSAHPGETQYF
j_call: TRBJ2-5
d_call: NA
clone_size: NA
v_call: TRBV2

cdr3_nt: TGTGCCAGCAGCCAAGGGGCTGTAGCGAACACCTACGAGCAGTACTTC
cdr3_aa: CASSQGAVANTYEQYF
j_call: TRBJ2-7
d_call: NA
clone_size: NA
v_call: TRBV4-2

cdr3_nt: TGTGCCAGCTCAACTTCAGGCTACGAGCAGTACTTC
cdr3_aa: CASSTSGYEQYF
j_call: TRBJ2-7
d_call: NA
clone_size: once
v_call: TRBV18

cdr3_nt: TGTGCCAGCAGCTCTGACACCGGGGAGCTGTTTTTT
cdr3_aa: CASSSDTGELFF
j_call: TRBJ2-2
d_call: NA
clone_size: few
v_call: TRBV7-9

cdr3_nt: TGTGCCAGCAGCTTAGGGACTAGAGGGAGTTCGGATACGCAGTATTTT
cdr3_aa: CASSLGTRGSSDTQYF
j_call: TRBJ2-3
d_call: TRBD2
clone_size: NA
v_call: TRBV7-3

cdr3_nt: TGTGCCAGCAGCCCAACAGGGGACCTTAACTATGGCTACACCTTC
cdr3_aa: CASSPTGDLNYGYTF
j_call: TRBJ1-2
d_call: TRBD1
clone_size: NA
v_call: TRBV7-8

cdr3_nt: TGTGCCACCAGTGGGGAGGGAGACTATGGCTACACCTTC
cdr3_aa: CATSGEGDYGYTF
j_call: TRBJ1-2
d_call: NA
clone_size: NA
v_call: TRBV24-1

cdr3_nt: TGTGCCAGCAGTCCGCTAGCGGACTCCTACAATGAGCAGTTCTTC
cdr3_aa: CASSPLADSYNEQFF
j_call: TRBJ2-1
d_call: TRBD2
clone_size: NA
v_call: TRBV5-4

cdr3_nt: TGTGCCAGCAGCCTAGCGGGGGGCGAGTACGAGCAGTACTTC
cdr3_aa: CASSLAGGEYEQYF
j_call: TRBJ2-7
d_call: TRBD2
clone_size: NA
v_call: TRBV3-1/TRBV3-2

cdr3_nt: TGTGCCACCAGCAGCCCGATGCTAGCCGCCGGGGAGCTGTTTTTT
cdr3_aa: CATSSPMLAAGELFF
j_call: TRBJ2-2
d_call: NA
clone_size: NA
v_call: TRBV15

cdr3_nt: TGTGCCAGCAGCGGACGGACAGGGGCTGGTGAGACCCAGTACTTC
cdr3_aa: CASSGRTGAGETQYF
j_call: TRBJ2-5
d_call: TRBD1
clone_size: once
v_call: TRBV7-9

cdr3_nt: TGTGCCAGCAGCGCGACTAGCGGATCCTACAATGAGCAGTTCTTC
cdr3_aa: CASSATSGSYNEQFF
j_call: TRBJ2-1
d_call: TRBD2
clone_size: once
v_call: TRBV27

cdr3_nt: TGTGCCAGCAGTTCCCAAGCTAGGTCACCCCTCCACTTT
cdr3_aa: CASSSQARSPLHF
j_call: TRBJ1-6
d_call: NA
clone_size: NA
v_call: TRBV28

cdr3_nt: TGTGCCAGTCGGGAAGCGGGAGGGCGGGGGATTGACAATGAGCAGTTCTTC
cdr3_aa: CASREAGGRGIDNEQFF
j_call: TRBJ2-1
d_call: TRBD2
clone_size: once
v_call: TRBV27

cdr3_nt: TGTGCCAGCACTCCGGGACTAGCCTCCACCGGGGAGCTGTTTTTT
cdr3_aa: CASTPGLASTGELFF
j_call: TRBJ2-2
d_call: TRBD2
clone_size: NA
v_call: TRBV2

cdr3_nt: TGTGCTAGTGCCCCTAGCGGGAGGGCCCGGGAGACCCAGTACTTC
cdr3_aa: CASAPSGRARETQYF
j_call: TRBJ2-5
d_call: TRBD2
clone_size: NA
v_call: TRBV12-5

cdr3_nt: TGTGCCAGCAGTGAAGCGGGACTAGCGGGAGGATACGAGCAGTACTTC
cdr3_aa: CASSEAGLAGGYEQYF
j_call: TRBJ2-7
d_call: TRBD2
clone_size: NA
v_call: TRBV6-1

cdr3_nt: TGTGCCAGCAGACCCGGGACAGATAGCTACAATGAGCAGTTCTTC
cdr3_aa: CASRPGTDSYNEQFF
j_call: TRBJ2-1
d_call: TRBD1
clone_size: NA
v_call: TRBV6-5

cdr3_nt: TGTGCCAGCAGTGACTCAAGGACTAGCGGGGGCAACAATGAGCAGTTCTTC
cdr3_aa: CASSDSRTSGGNNEQFF
j_call: TRBJ2-1
d_call: TRBD2
clone_size: NA
v_call: TRBV6-4

cdr3_nt: TGTGCCAGCAGCCCGCCGGGACTCCCCTCCTACGAGCAGTACTTC
cdr3_aa: CASSPPGLPSYEQYF
j_call: TRBJ2-7
d_call: NA
clone_size: NA
v_call: TRBV7-9

cdr3_nt: TGTGCCAGCAGGTCCACAATTTATGGCTACACCTTC
cdr3_aa: CASRSTIYGYTF
j_call: TRBJ1-2
d_call: NA
clone_size: NA
v_call: TRBV27

cdr3_nt: TGTGCCAGCAGCTTAGAAGGGCAGGGGGTGAACACTGAAGCTTTCTTT
cdr3_aa: CASSLEGQGVNTEAFF
j_call: TRBJ1-1
d_call: TRBD1
clone_size: NA
v_call: TRBV11-3

cdr3_nt: TGTGCCAGCAGTCTCCCTAGCGGGGGCACAGATACGCAGTATTTT
cdr3_aa: CASSLPSGGTDTQYF
j_call: TRBJ2-3
d_call: TRBD2
clone_size: NA
v_call: TRBV28

cdr3_nt: TGTGCCAGCAGCTTATGGATTTTATGGGGGGAAACCTACGAGCAGTACTTC
cdr3_aa: CASSLWILWGETYEQYF
j_call: TRBJ2-7
d_call: NA
clone_size: once
v_call: TRBV7-6

cdr3_nt: TGTGCCAGCAGCCGCGGATCGGGACTAACGAGCTACGAGCAGTACTTC
cdr3_aa: CASSRGSGLTSYEQYF
j_call: TRBJ2-7
d_call: TRBD2
clone_size: NA
v_call: TRBV3-1/TRBV3-2

cdr3_nt: TGTGCCAGCAGCACAGCCGGGACAGGGTTTTCCTATGGCTACACCTTC
cdr3_aa: CASSTAGTGFSYGYTF
j_call: TRBJ1-2
d_call: TRBD1
clone_size: NA
v_call: TRBV9

cdr3_nt: TGTGCCACCAGTGACACAGGTTTCGCCGAGCAGTACTTC
cdr3_aa: CATSDTGFAEQYF
j_call: TRBJ2-7
d_call: NA
clone_size: NA
v_call: TRBV24-1

cdr3_nt: TGTGCCAGCATTCGACAGGGTGGCAACACTGAAGCTTTCTTT
cdr3_aa: CASIRQGGNTEAFF
j_call: TRBJ1-1
d_call: TRBD1
clone_size: NA
v_call: TRBV6-5

cdr3_nt: TGTGCCAGCAGTACAACAGGGGATAGCAATCAGCCCCAGCATTTT
cdr3_aa: CASSTTGDSNQPQHF
j_call: TRBJ1-5
d_call: TRBD1
clone_size: NA
v_call: TRBV6-5

cdr3_nt: TGTGCCAGCAGCGTAGCCCCACTGCCAGATACGCAGTATTTT
cdr3_aa: CASSVAPLPDTQYF
j_call: TRBJ2-3
d_call: NA
clone_size: NA
v_call: TRBV9

cdr3_nt: TGTGCCAGCGGAACAGGGGTACCCTACGAGCAGTACTTC
cdr3_aa: CASGTGVPYEQYF
j_call: TRBJ2-7
d_call: TRBD1
clone_size: NA
v_call: TRBV27